What follows describes a single T cell receptor (beta chain). The sample comes from a study of technical replicates of blood from a handful of donors. Germline V gives CDR1 MDHEN, CDR2 SYDVKM. Trimming cost V 6 bases and J 8 bases; bases outside gene matches: 8. The CDR3 covers 14 residues. The table came from immunoSEQ multiplex PCR; TCRdb's copy has only in-frame clones and leaves some out. The profile shows tens of thousands of clones, more than 90% of them singletons. This clonotype originated in a human donor in good health. The source material was T cells isolated from PBMCs. The chain links TRBV28 to TRBJ1-4; 8 nucleotides line up with TRBD1. In DNA, the CDR3 is TGTGCCAGCAGCCCCCAGGGGGCAAGGGAAAAACTGTTTTTT. Translating gives CASSPQGAREKLFF.